This passage covers 27 T cell receptor beta chains from one sample sequenced in a study of blood T cell repertoires in COVID-19. Clones were sequenced by immunoSEQ multiplex PCR, and TCRdb holds only the in-frame ones, with some missing. This sample yields roughly 190,000 clones, of which approximately 82% are seen a single time; 4.5% to 6.5% belongs to the top ten. Sequenced material: PBMCs or T cells enriched from blood (not recorded which). These receptors originate from an older woman with acute COVID-19.

The J gene is TRBJ1-2, the V gene TRBV30, with a tentative D call TRBD1 (6 bases). From germline, CDR1 is GTSNPN and CDR2 SVGIG (reference sequence). V lost 3 bases and J 7 bases, leaving 12 bases between the germline ends. This CDR3 contains 12 residues. CDR3 amino acids: CAWRDRRGGYTF. Here the CDR3 DNA reads TGTGCCTGGAGAGACCGCAGGGGTGGCTACACCTTC. The full variable domain, completed using reference TRBV30 and TRBJ1-2, is SQTIHQWPATLVQPVGSPLSLECTVEGTSNPNLYWYRQAAGRGLQLLFYSVGIGQISSEVPQNLSASRPQDRQFILSSKKLLLSDSGFYLCAWRDRRGGYTFGSGTRLTVV.

The CDR3 DNA is TGTGCCAGTAACACAGGGGGCAATCAGCCCCAGCATTTT. Translation gives CASNTGGNQPQHF. This chain links TRBV19 with TRBJ1-5; 7 bases are shared with TRBD1. Trimming removed 7 bases from V and 2 bases from J; junction bases left unmatched: 2. The CDR3 sequence is 13 residues long. Germline V gives CDR1 LNHDA, CDR2 SQIVND (reference sequence). Drawing the rest from reference TRBV19 and TRBJ1-5, the complete variable domain is DGGITQSPKYLFRKEGQNVTLSCEQNLNHDAMYWYRQDPGQGLRLIYYSQIVNDFQKGDIAEGYSVSREKKESFPLTVTSAQKNPTAFYLCASNTGGNQPQHFGDGTRLSIL.

A single count supports this clone. The V call is TRBV28, the J call TRBJ1-2, with TRBD1 as a possible D gene (5 bases). From germline, CDR1 is MDHEN and CDR2 SYDVKM. The V end was cut by 1 base, the J end by 3 bases, with 6 bases between. The CDR3 contains 13 residues. CDR3 protein: CASSLSGYYGYTF. The CDR3 nucleotides are TGTGCCAGCAGTTTATCAGGGTACTATGGCTACACCTTC.

The V and J genes are TRBV6-2 or TRBV6-3 and TRBJ1-5, with D possibly matching TRBD1 (5 bases). The germline V and J ends were trimmed by 0 bases and 2 bases, with 11 bases remaining between them. The CDR3 runs 16 residues. Germline CDR1 MNHEY, CDR2 SVGEGT. CDR3 protein: CASSYSSRVGNQPQHF. As DNA, the CDR3 is TGTGCCAGCAGTTACTCGAGCAGGGTTGGCAATCAGCCCCAGCATTTT.

This clone was observed a single time. The genes are TRBV5-1 and TRBJ2-3; D ambiguous. With 3 bases removed from V and 4 bases from J, the gap between germline ends came to 15 bases. The CDR3 contains 15 residues. The V gene's germline CDR1 is SGHRS and CDR2 YFSETQ. The CDR3 here is CASSSQGSRADTQYF. The CDR3 DNA is TGCGCCAGCAGCTCTCAAGGATCTAGAGCAGATACGCAGTATTTT.

The chain combines TRBV19 with TRBJ1-5; D uncertain. Germline CDR1 reads LNHDA; CDR2 reads SQIVND (reference sequence). V was clipped by 9 bases and J by 4 bases, with 16 bases between them. The CDR3 loop spans 14 amino acids. The CDR3 loop reads CASLEGRMNQPQHF. The CDR3 DNA reads TGTGCCAGCCTGGAGGGCAGGATGAATCAGCCCCAGCATTTT.

This clone was counted only a few times. The chain has TRBV5-5 and TRBJ2-1; D is ambiguous. Germline CDR1 is SGHKS and CDR2 is YYEKEE (reference sequence). The CDR3 totals 17 residues. Trimming shortened V by 0 bases and J by 0 bases, and 13 bases separated the two germline ends. CDR3 DNA: TGTGCCAGCAGCTTGGATTTTTTACGTAGCTCCTACAATGAGCAGTTCTTC. It is translated as CASSLDFLRSSYNEQFF.

The V gene is TRBV12-5, the J gene TRBJ2-7, with TRBD1 matching over 7 bases. Trimming cost V 4 bases and J 6 bases; bases outside gene matches: 6. Per the germline V gene, CDR1 is LGHNT and CDR2 is FRNRAP. CDR3 length: 13 residues. CDR3 loop: CASGSGDRVEQYF. The CDR3 region has the DNA TGTGCTAGTGGTTCTGGCGACAGGGTCGAGCAGTACTTC.

This clone was seen a few times. The J gene is TRBJ2-3, the V gene TRBV10-2; TRBD2 aligns across 10 bases. The CDR3 has 13 amino acids. Trimming took 10 bases from V and 5 from J; bases not matched to a gene: 6. Germline V gene data show CDR1 as WSHSY and CDR2 as SAAADI. CDR3 in amino acids: CATGGTSVDTQYF. DNA for the CDR3: TGCGCCACCGGTGGGACTAGCGTAGATACGCAGTATTTT.

This clone has just a few counts. CDR3: CASSTNEGSGTQYF. The CDR3 DNA reads as TGTGCCAGCTCCACCAACGAGGGTTCGGGGACCCAGTACTTC. The gene calls are TRBV18 and TRBJ2-5, with a possible D match to TRBD2 (5 bases). The CDR3 has 14 residues. Trimming took 6 bases from V and 7 from J, leaving 18 bases between them. Looked up from germline, CDR1 is KGHSH and CDR2 is LQKENI.

V gene TRBV9 combines with J gene TRBJ2-1, with 10 bases lining up with TRBD2. This CDR3 spans 16 amino acids. Germline trimming cut 4 bases from V and 4 bases from J; bases unmatched to any gene: 8. Germline V gene data show CDR1 as SGDLS and CDR2 as YYNGEE. CDR3 DNA: TGTGCCAGCAGCCCCCCCCAAGCGGGGGGGTACAATGAGCAGTTCTTC. Translating it yields CASSPPQAGGYNEQFF.

This sequence joins TRBV5-4 and TRBJ1-2; tentatively, D is TRBD1 (5 bases). The germline CDR1 and CDR2 sequences are SGHNT and YYREEE (reference sequence). CDR3 length: 14 residues. V lost 4 bases, J lost 2 bases, and 12 bases lay in between. The CDR3 sequence: CASSPEGRNYGYTF. DNA for the CDR3: TGTGCCAGCAGCCCGGAGGGGAGAAACTATGGCTACACCTTC.

Worth noting for this clone: At one end the junction does not follow the germline gene, possibly because of a read error. Other DNA variants within this sample encode the same CDR3. The chain is built from TRBV3-1 (or the pseudogene TRBV3-2) and TRBJ1-3; the D gene is possibly TRBD1 (6 bases). Germline CDR1 reads LGHDT; CDR2 reads YNNKEL (reference sequence). This CDR3 is built from 17 residues. The CDR3 sequence is CASSQGLRGIMGNTIYF. The CDR3 nucleotides read TGTGCTAGCAGCCAGGGCCTGAGGGGGATTATGGGAAACACCATATATTTT.

The chain has TRBV18 and TRBJ1-1, with D uncertain. In germline, CDR1 is KGHSH, CDR2 LQKENI. Deletions cut 0 bases from V and 0 bases from J, with 5 bases between. This CDR3 comprises 14 residues. The CDR3: CASSPPEMNTEAFF. CDR3 nucleotides: TGTGCCAGCTCACCACCAGAGATGAACACTGAAGCTTTCTTT.

This clone has more than one count but fewer than ten. The J gene is TRBJ1-3, the V gene TRBV10-3; no definite D call. The germline gives CDR1 ENHRY, CDR2 SYGVKD. The CDR3 consists of 13 residues. V dropped 7 bases and J dropped 2 bases, with 9 bases sitting between them. The CDR3 DNA reads TGTGCCATCACCCGAGAGACTGGAAACACCATATATTTT. Translated: CAITRETGNTIYF.

This clone was found a few times. This rearrangement joins TRBV19 to TRBJ2-1; the match to TRBD1 covers 9 bases. There are 17 residues in the CDR3. Trimming took 7 bases from V and 7 from J; bases not matched to a gene: 17. Germline V gene sequence: CDR1 LNHDA, CDR2 SQIVND (reference sequence). DNA of the CDR3: TGTGCCAGTAAAAGCCTCGGACAGGGGAAGGGGCCAAATGAGCAGTTCTTC. This sequence encodes CASKSLGQGKGPNEQFF.

V usage is TRBV6-2 or TRBV6-3 and J usage is TRBJ2-1; TRBD2 agrees at 13 bases. Germline trimming cut 4 bases from V and 4 bases from J; bases unmatched to any gene: 4. This CDR3 has 16 residues. Germline CDR1 MNHEY, CDR2 SVGEGT. The CDR3, as DNA: TGTGCCAGCAGTTTCCGGACTAGCGGGGGATACAATGAGCAGTTCTTC. Translated: CASSFRTSGGYNEQFF.

The chain recombines TRBV7-8 with TRBJ2-7; 8 positions agree with TRBD2. The ends lost 11 bases at V and 0 bases at J; junction bases unmatched: 6. The CDR3 contains 13 residues. The germline V gene encodes CDR1 SGHVS and CDR2 FQNEAQ. In nucleotides, the CDR3 is TGTGCCTCTAGCGGGCCCAGCTCCTACGAGCAGTACTTC. It codes for CASSGPSSYEQYF. Looking up the rest from reference TRBV7-8 and TRBJ2-7 gives the full variable domain: GAGVSQSPRYKVAKRGQDVALRCDPISGHVSLFWYQQALGQGPEFLTYFQNEAQLDKSGLPSDRFFAERPEGSVSTLKIQRTQQEDSAVYLCASSGPSSYEQYFGPGTRLTVT.

V usage is TRBV25-1 and J usage is TRBJ2-5; tentatively, D is TRBD2 (6 bases). The CDR3 contains 16 residues. Germline CDR1 is MGHDK and CDR2 is SYGVNS. V gave up 1 base and J gave up 3 bases, with 15 bases separating them. Here the CDR3 reads CASSESGVVGKETQYF. The CDR3 nucleotides are TGTGCCAGCAGTGAATCGGGGGTGGTAGGGAAAGAGACCCAGTACTTC. Supplemented by reference TRBV25-1 and TRBJ2-5, the full variable domain reads EADIYQTPRYLVIGTGKKITLECSQTMGHDKMYWYQQDPGMELHLIHYSYGVNSTEKGDLSSESTVSRIRTEHFPLTLESARPSHTSQYLCASSESGVVGKETQYFGPGTRLLVL.

V usage is TRBV29-1 and J usage is TRBJ2-7; TRBD1 matches at 9 bases. The V segment lost 6 bases and the J segment 4 bases; nucleotides outside the gene matches: 16. The CDR3 has 16 residues. Germline CDR1 and CDR2: SQVTM and ANQGSEA. CDR3 sequence: CSVLGQGLRGDYEQYV. The DNA of the CDR3 is TGCAGCGTACTGGGACAGGGCCTACGGGGAGATTACGAGCAGTACGTC.

This clone was found once. This chain connects TRBV18 to TRBJ1-1; D possibly corresponds to TRBD1 (5 bases). Germline V gene lookup returns CDR1 KGHSH and CDR2 LQKENI. The CDR3 is made up of 14 amino acids. V was shortened by 6 bases and J by 1 base, with 12 bases between the two germline ends. In nucleotides, the CDR3 is TGTGCCAGCTCGCAATTAGGGGCGAACACTGAAGCTTTCTTT. Translating it yields CASSQLGANTEAFF.

The CDR3 DNA is TGTGCCAGCAGCCCCCTATTGGTTGGCACAGATACGCAGTATTTT. Translation gives CASSPLLVGTDTQYF. J is TRBJ2-3 and V is TRBV9, with D hard to call. The CDR3 has 15 residues. Germline V CDR1 and CDR2: SGDLS, YYNGEE. V was pared by 4 bases and J by 1 base, with 13 bases between.

Points on this clone: One end of the junction does not line up with germline, which may come from a read error. The chain has TRBV5-4 and TRBJ2-1, with D possibly matching TRBD2 (7 bases). Germline V gene lookup returns CDR1 SGHNT and CDR2 YYREEE (reference sequence). This CDR3 is built from 12 residues. CDR3 residues: CASSSLGGGNIF. The CDR3 nucleotides read TGTGCCAGCAGCTCCCTAGGGGGGGGCAACATCTTC.

The rearrangement uses TRBV10-2 and TRBJ2-7; 9 bases match TRBD1. The CDR3 length is 13 residues. CDR1 is WSHSY, CDR2 SAAADI, per germline. V gave up 8 bases and J gave up 3 bases; unmatched junction bases: 5. The chain's CDR3 is CASCRDRDYEQYV. The CDR3 DNA reads TGCGCCAGCTGCCGGGACAGGGACTACGAGCAGTACGTC.

The chain recombines TRBV7-8 with TRBJ2-7; 14 nucleotides agree with TRBD2. The CDR3 contains 16 residues. V shed 1 base and J 5 bases; nucleotides not matched to a gene: 4. The germline V gene has CDR1 SGHVS and CDR2 FQNEAQ. The CDR3 loop is CASSLGWTSGRHEQYV. The CDR3 nucleotides read TGTGCCAGCAGCTTAGGATGGACTAGCGGGAGGCACGAGCAGTACGTC.

In its sample, this clone was seen a few times. In DNA form, the CDR3 reads TGTGCCAGCAGCCCGAGTAGATACGAGCAGTACTTC. Translating it yields CASSPSRYEQYF. The chain joins TRBV7-8 to TRBJ2-7; D gene unclear. The CDR3 totals 12 residues. Trimming pared 5 bases from V and 4 bases from J, leaving 9 bases between. The germline V gene has CDR1 SGHVS and CDR2 FQNEAQ.

The table lists this clone with a count of one. The chain carries TRBV27 and TRBJ1-4; D is ambiguous. Trimming shortened V by 2 bases and J by 2 bases, and 18 bases separated the two germline ends. The CDR3 runs 18 residues. Germline V gene sequence: CDR1 MNHEY, CDR2 SMNVEV (reference sequence). The CDR3 region is CASSLLQPVRGTNEKLFF. CDR3 nucleotides: TGTGCCAGCAGTTTACTCCAACCCGTCCGAGGGACTAATGAAAAACTGTTTTTT.